This T cell receptor (beta chain) is from a study of CD8 T cells in ankylosing spondylitis. Quantitative barcoded 5'-RACE was used to prepare TCR beta libraries. TCRdb used MiXCR to reprocess the 5' RACE reads, holding one entry per CDR3 protein. The table lists about 260,000 distinct CDR3 sequences, approximately 24% of them singletons, with around 0.64% in the top ten. General study findings and limits: It appeared that ankylosing spondylitis blood was characterized by a TCR beta motif of 8 or 9 highly homologous variants. A CD8+ phenotype characterized the disease-linked clones, which were relatively rare in peripheral blood. There was reportedly significant enrichment of clones that were disease-linked in matched ankylosing spondylitis synovial fluid.

The CDR3 spans 16 residues. V lost 6 bases, J lost 2 bases, and 20 bases lay in between. The V gene's germline CDR1 is DFQATT and CDR2 SNEGSKA (reference sequence). This clonotype was observed at least ten times. No antigen is known for it. The sample comprised blood, either unsorted or a sorted T cell fraction (not recorded which). The V gene is TRBV20-1, the J gene TRBJ2-1, with D uncertain. The origin of this receptor is a male donor with ankylosing spondylitis or in good health (not recorded which). The CDR3 DNA reads TGCAGTGCAACCGGCTCTGCACAACATACCTACAATGAGCAGTTCTTC. The encoded protein is CSATGSAQHTYNEQFF.